The clone carrying this TCR beta chain was seen repeatedly, ten times or more. The record originates from a study of T cells in Graves' hyperthyroidism and ophthalmopathy. Ophthalmopathy patients had Clinical Activity Score at least 3, NOSPECS grade at least 4, duration under 3 months. Diagnosis rested on symptoms, serum thyroxine and TRAb, thyroid ultrasound, and orbital computed tomography. PBMCs were sourced from roughly 9.7 ml fresh peripheral blood. V was clipped by 3 bases and J by 1 base; unmatched bases: 14. Germline-derived CDR1 and CDR2 are GTSNPN and SVGIG (reference sequence). This CDR3 is built from 17 residues. Amplification targeted TCR beta CDR3 regions from RNA transcripts. The TCR CDR3 was amplified in a first-round RT-PCR using the HTBI primer set. TCRdb itself ran the multiplex PCR reads through MiXCR, one entry per CDR3 protein. The table has about 640,000 distinct CDR3 sequences, 20% to 25% seen once; the top ten hold 30% to 40%.

The clonotype was recovered from a man aged 25 to 40 with Graves' ophthalmopathy. The sequenced sample was blood. This sequence joins TRBV30 and TRBJ1-1; 7 nucleotides match TRBD1. As DNA, the CDR3 is TGTGCCTGGAGCTCCCAGACAGGGCAAAAAGGGAACACTGAAGCTTTCTTT. It codes for CAWSSQTGQKGNTEAFF.